This TCR beta chain is drawn from a study of T cell changes during pregnancy in multiple sclerosis. With 3 bases removed from V and 5 bases from J, the gap between germline ends came to 5 bases. This CDR3 is built from 12 residues. The V gene's germline CDR1 is LNHDA and CDR2 SQIVND (reference sequence). Produced via immunoSEQ multiplex PCR; TCRdb's table is partial and in-frame only. The sample holds 45,000 to 60,000 clones, 85% to 95% seen once. The receptor comes from a female donor with multiple sclerosis, enrolled in a pregnancy study. The genes are TRBV19 and TRBJ1-5, with D hard to call. The sequences come from CD4+ T cells from peripheral blood mononuclear cells, collected in the third trimester of pregnancy. DNA for the CDR3: TGTGCCAGTAGTATCAAATATCAGCCCCAGCATTTT. Protein product: CASSIKYQPQHF.